This T cell receptor (beta chain) was recorded in a study of PD-1 and CTLA-4 blockade in melanoma. Using immunoSEQ multiplex PCR, the repertoire was profiled, and TCRdb retains in-frame clones only, with some absent. The sample records 28,000 or so clones, under 95% being singletons. CDR1 LNHDA and CDR2 SQIVND come from the germline V gene (reference sequence). The V and J ends lost 5 bases and 3 bases, in that order; junction bases with no gene match: 3. There are 14 residues in the CDR3. This clonotype originated in a human donor with melanoma. Sequencing was performed on CD8+ T cells from peripheral blood, taken from a patient given anti-PD-1 treatment. The V gene is TRBV19, the J gene TRBJ2-2; 7 bases match TRBD1. CDR3 nucleotide sequence: TGTGCCAGTAGTCCGACAGGGTACACCGGGGAGCTGTTTTTT. Translation gives CASSPTGYTGELFF.